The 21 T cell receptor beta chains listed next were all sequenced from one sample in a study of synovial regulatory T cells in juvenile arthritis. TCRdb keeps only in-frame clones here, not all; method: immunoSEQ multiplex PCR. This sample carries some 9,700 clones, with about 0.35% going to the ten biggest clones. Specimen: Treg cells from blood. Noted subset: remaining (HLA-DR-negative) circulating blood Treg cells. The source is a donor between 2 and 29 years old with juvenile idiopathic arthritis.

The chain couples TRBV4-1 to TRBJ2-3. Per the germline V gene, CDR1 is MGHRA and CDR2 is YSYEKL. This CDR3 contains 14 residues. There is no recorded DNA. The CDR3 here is CASSQDRPTDTQYF.

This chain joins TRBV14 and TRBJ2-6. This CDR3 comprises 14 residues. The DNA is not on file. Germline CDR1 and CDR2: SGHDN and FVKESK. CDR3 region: CASSRTIRANVLTF.

This CDR3 reads CAIRPGRPNTEAFF. The rearrangement uses TRBV10-3 and TRBJ1-1; the TRBD1 assignment by TCRdb is unverifiable without DNA. Germline CDR1 reads ENHRY; CDR2 reads SYGVKD. The CDR3 loop spans 14 amino acids. No DNA was logged.

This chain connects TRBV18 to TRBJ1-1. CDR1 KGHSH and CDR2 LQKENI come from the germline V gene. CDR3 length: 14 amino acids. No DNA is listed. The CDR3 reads CASSPFSSNTEAFF.

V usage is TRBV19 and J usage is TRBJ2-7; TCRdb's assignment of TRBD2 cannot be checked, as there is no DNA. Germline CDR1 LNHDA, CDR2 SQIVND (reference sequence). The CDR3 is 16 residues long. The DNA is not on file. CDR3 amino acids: CASSRTSGRDTYEQYF.

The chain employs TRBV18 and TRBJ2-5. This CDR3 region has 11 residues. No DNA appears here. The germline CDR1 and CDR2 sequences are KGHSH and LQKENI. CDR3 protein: CASSLQETQYF.

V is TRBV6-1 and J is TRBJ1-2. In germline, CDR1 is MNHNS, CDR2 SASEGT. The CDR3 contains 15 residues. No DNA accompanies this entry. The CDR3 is CASNLGWGGIYGYTF.

The CDR3 is CASRLPGQGYEQYF. The chain employs TRBV6-1 and TRBJ2-7; as DNA is missing, the TRBD1 call by TCRdb cannot be tested. The length of the CDR3 is 14 residues. There is no recorded DNA. Germline CDR1 MNHNS, CDR2 SASEGT.

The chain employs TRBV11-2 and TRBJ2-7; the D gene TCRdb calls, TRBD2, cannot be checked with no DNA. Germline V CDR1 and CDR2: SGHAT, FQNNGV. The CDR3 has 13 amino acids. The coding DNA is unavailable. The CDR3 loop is CASSPSGGYEQYF. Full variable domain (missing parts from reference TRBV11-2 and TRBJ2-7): EAGVAQSPRYKIIEKRQSVAFWCNPISGHATLYWYQQILGQGPKLLIQFQNNGVVDDSQLPKDRFSAERLKGVDSTLKIQPAKLEDSAVYLCASSPSGGYEQYFGPGTRLTVT.

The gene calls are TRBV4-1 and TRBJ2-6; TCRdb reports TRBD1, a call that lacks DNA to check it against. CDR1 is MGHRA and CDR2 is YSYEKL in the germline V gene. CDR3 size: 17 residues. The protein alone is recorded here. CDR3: CASSQERQGPGANVLTF.

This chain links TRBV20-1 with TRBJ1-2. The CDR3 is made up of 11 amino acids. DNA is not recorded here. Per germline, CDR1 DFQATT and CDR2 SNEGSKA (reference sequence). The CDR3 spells CSASSPVGYTF.

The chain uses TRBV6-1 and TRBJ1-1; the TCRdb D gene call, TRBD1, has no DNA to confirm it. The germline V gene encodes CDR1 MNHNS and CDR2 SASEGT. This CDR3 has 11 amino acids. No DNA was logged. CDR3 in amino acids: CASLKGTEAFF.

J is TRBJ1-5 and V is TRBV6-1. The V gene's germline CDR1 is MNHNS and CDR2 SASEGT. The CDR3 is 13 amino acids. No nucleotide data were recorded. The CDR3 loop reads CASTVGSNQPQHF.

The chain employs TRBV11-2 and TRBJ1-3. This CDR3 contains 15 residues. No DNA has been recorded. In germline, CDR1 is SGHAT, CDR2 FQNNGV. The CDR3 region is CASSLDRRRGNTIYF.

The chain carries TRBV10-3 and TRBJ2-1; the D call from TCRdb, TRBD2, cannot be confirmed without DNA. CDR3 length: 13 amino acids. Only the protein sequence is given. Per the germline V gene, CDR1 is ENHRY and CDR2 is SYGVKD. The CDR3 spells CAIRGSGSNEQFF.

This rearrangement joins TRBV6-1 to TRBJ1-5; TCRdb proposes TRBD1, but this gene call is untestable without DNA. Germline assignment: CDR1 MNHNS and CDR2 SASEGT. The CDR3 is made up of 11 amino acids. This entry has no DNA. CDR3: CASSQNQPQHF.

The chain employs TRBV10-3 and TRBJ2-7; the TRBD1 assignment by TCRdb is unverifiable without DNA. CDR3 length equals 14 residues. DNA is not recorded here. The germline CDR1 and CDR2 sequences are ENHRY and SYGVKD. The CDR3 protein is CAIRSGIVTYEQYF.

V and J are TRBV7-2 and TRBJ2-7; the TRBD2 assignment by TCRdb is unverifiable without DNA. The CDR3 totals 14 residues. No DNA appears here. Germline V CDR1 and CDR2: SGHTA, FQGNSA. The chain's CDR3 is CASTHSGRTYEQYF.

CDR3 loop: CASSPALTGNYGYTF. The chain uses TRBV27 and TRBJ1-2. The CDR3 runs to 15 residues. No DNA was logged. CDR1 and CDR2 from the germline V gene are MNHEY and SMNVEV (reference sequence).

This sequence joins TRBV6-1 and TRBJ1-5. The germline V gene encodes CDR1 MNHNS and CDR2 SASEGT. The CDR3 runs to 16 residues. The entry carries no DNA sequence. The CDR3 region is CASSGWGGQPNQPQHF.

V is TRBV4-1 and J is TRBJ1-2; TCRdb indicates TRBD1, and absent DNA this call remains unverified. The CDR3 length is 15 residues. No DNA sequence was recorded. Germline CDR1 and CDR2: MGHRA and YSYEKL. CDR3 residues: CASSLAAGESYGYTF.